These T cell receptor beta chains were read from a single sample in a study of post-analysis software for immune sequencing data. TCRdb fed the PCR reads into MiXCR, producing one record per CDR3 protein. Of under 650,000 distinct CDR3 sequences in the sample, about 44% are singletons; the top ten hold around 1.7%. Material: blood. All receptors derive from a girl aged 5 to 17 with multiple sclerosis. Each CDR3 is given with its conserved first and last residue. A D gene is named only where the DNA matches it firmly. Clone size is stated in some rows and not others, as once, few, many or a class when expanded.

cdr3_nt cdr3_aa j_call v_call d_call clone_size
TGTGCCAGCAGGCCTAGCGGTACCTACGAGCAGTACTTC CASRPSGTYEQYF TRBJ2-7 TRBV6-1 TRBD2 few
TGTGCCAGCAGCCAAGAGTCCCAAGAGACCCAGTACTTC CASSQESQETQYF TRBJ2-5 TRBV4-2 . .
TGTGCCAGTCGGGACCACAGCACAGATACGCAGTATTTT CASRDHSTDTQYF TRBJ2-3 TRBV6-1 . .
TGTGCCAGCAGTGAAAGGGCGGTCATAGGTCCCTGGAGCTCCTACGAGCAGTACTTC CASSERAVIGPWSSYEQYF TRBJ2-7 TRBV2 . .
TGTGCCAGCAGCTCCTCCCGTTCGGCCGAGCAGTACTTC CASSSSRSAEQYF TRBJ2-7 TRBV13 . .
TGTGCCACCAGGTTAACAGGGGACAGGGGGCCCTACGAGCAGTACTTC CATRLTGDRGPYEQYF TRBJ2-7 TRBV6-1 TRBD1 few
TGCGCCAGCAGCTTGGTCCAGGGAAGGGTCTACGAACAGTACTTC CASSLVQGRVYEQYF TRBJ2-4 TRBV5-1 . .
TGCGCCAGCAGACCGGGAGCCTACAATGAGCAGTTCTTC CASRPGAYNEQFF TRBJ2-1 TRBV5-1 . .
TGTGCCAGCAGTGAAGGAGGGGGAGTGACAGATACGCAGTATTTT CASSEGGGVTDTQYF TRBJ2-3 TRBV6-4 . .
TGTGCCAGCATGGTCTGGGGGGCCGAGGCCAAAAACATTCAGTACTTC CASMVWGAEAKNIQYF TRBJ2-4 TRBV12-3/TRBV12-4 . .
TGTGCCAGCAGCAAAGTCAGGATCCATACGCAGTATTTT CASSKVRIHTQYF TRBJ2-3 TRBV21-1 . few
TGTGCCGGCAGTTACGGGAGGACGGGTGAGACCCAGTACTTC CAGSYGRTGETQYF TRBJ2-5 TRBV6-5 TRBD2 .
TGCGCCAGCAGCTTGGAAGGGGGAGGGGACTACAATGAGCAGTTCTTC CASSLEGGGDYNEQFF TRBJ2-1 TRBV5-1 . .
TGTGCCAGCAGCTTATTTCCAGGGGTGAGCACTGAAGCTTTCTTT CASSLFPGVSTEAFF TRBJ1-1 TRBV7-2 . .
TGCGCCAGCAGCCAGGCCACTAGCGGGAGCTACAATGAGCAGTTCTTC CASSQATSGSYNEQFF TRBJ2-1 TRBV4-1 TRBD2 .
TGCGCCAGCAGCTTACAGGGTGGAGATACGCAGTATTTT CASSLQGGDTQYF TRBJ2-3 TRBV5-1 . .
TGTGCCAGCACTACCTTGGGGTCTAACTATGGCTACACCTTC CASTTLGSNYGYTF TRBJ1-2 TRBV6-5 . few
TGCGCCAGCAGCCAATGGACAGGGCGGGGGTATGGCTACACCTTC CASSQWTGRGYGYTF TRBJ1-2 TRBV5-1 TRBD1 .
TGTGCCAGCAGGGAAGCGGGGTTTGCAGATACGCAGTATTTT CASREAGFADTQYF TRBJ2-3 TRBV7-9 TRBD2 .
TGCGCCAGCAGCCTGACAGGGCTTGCGGGCTACGAGCAGTACTTC CASSLTGLAGYEQYF TRBJ2-7 TRBV5-1 TRBD1 .
TGCGCCAGCAGCTATATACCTGCGGGGAAAAGCACAGATACGCAGTATTTT CASSYIPAGKSTDTQYF TRBJ2-3 TRBV5-1 . .
TGTGCCAGCAGCGTAGCCATGAACACTGAAGCTTTCTTT CASSVAMNTEAFF TRBJ1-1 TRBV9 . once
TGCAGCGTTGAGGATTTCGGGCCCCGGAATGAGCAGTTCTTC CSVEDFGPRNEQFF TRBJ2-1 TRBV29-1 . .
TGTGCCACCAGGGACAGGGCCCCAGATACGCAGTATTTT CATRDRAPDTQYF TRBJ2-3 TRBV15 TRBD1 .
TGTGCCAGCAGTTTCGCCGGGACTAGCGGGATTTCCTACGAGCAGTACTTC CASSFAGTSGISYEQYF TRBJ2-7 TRBV12-3/TRBV12-4 TRBD2 .
TGTGCCAGCAGGATACTAGCGGGGACGCCTACCAATGAGCAGTTCTTC CASRILAGTPTNEQFF TRBJ2-1 TRBV2 TRBD2 .
TGTGCCAGCAGCCGGGGGGGCAGACAAGAGACCCAGTACTTC CASSRGGRQETQYF TRBJ2-5 TRBV11-3 TRBD2 .
TGCGCCAGCAGCCAAGTCTTATGGGAGGTCTCCGCAGGGGGCTACACCTTC CASSQVLWEVSAGGYTF TRBJ1-2 TRBV4-1 . .
TGCAGCGTTCCCACGGGCAATGAGCAGTTCTTC CSVPTGNEQFF TRBJ2-1 TRBV29-1 . .
TGCTCCTTGACAGGGCTCTATGGCTACACCTTC CSLTGLYGYTF TRBJ1-2 TRBV20-1 TRBD1 .
TGTGCCAGCAGTTCCGGGACTACCTACGAGCAGTACTTC CASSSGTTYEQYF TRBJ2-7 TRBV12-3/TRBV12-4 TRBD2 few